The T cell receptor (beta chain) under discussion was sequenced for a study of blood T cells in healthy people across ages. Primed by a sample-barcoded 5' primer and a J-beta primer mix, a second PCR proceeded for 7 to 11 cycles. A single record per CDR3 protein comes from TCRdb applying MiXCR to the 5' RACE reads. Of about 780,000 distinct CDR3 sequences in the sample, 46% were seen once. V gave up 5 bases and J gave up 3 bases, with 17 bases separating them. Germline V gene data show CDR1 as SGHTA and CDR2 as FQGNSA. This CDR3 spans 16 amino acids. Peripheral blood from each donor was collected in a volume of about 10 milliliters. They isolated at least 6 million PBMCs from each sample.

The sequenced material came from blood. This receptor was taken from a man aged 80 or over in good health. The gene calls are TRBV7-2 and TRBJ1-5; possibly TRBD1 for D (5 bases). Here the CDR3 DNA reads TGTGCCAGCAGCCCGAATGGGCAGGGTCTCAATCAGCCCCAGCATTTT. This sequence encodes CASSPNGQGLNQPQHF.